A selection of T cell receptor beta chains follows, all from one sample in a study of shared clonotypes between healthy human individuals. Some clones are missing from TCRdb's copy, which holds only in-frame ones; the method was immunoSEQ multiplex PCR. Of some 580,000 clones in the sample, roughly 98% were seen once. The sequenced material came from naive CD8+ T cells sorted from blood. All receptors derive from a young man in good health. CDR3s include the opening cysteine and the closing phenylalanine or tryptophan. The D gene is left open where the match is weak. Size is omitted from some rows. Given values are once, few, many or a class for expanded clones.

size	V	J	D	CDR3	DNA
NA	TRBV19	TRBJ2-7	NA	CASSITGASYEQYF	TGTGCCAGTAGTATCACCGGGGCCTCCTACGAGCAGTACTTC
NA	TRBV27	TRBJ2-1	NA	CASSLPLGEQFF	TGTGCCAGCAGTTTGCCCTTGGGCGAGCAGTTCTTC
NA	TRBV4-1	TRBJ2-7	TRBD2	CASSSGTSGYEQYF	TGCGCCAGCAGCTCCGGGACTAGCGGATACGAGCAGTACTTC
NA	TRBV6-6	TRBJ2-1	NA	CASSYGDRRGFNEQFF	TGTGCCAGCAGTTACGGCGACAGGAGGGGTTTCAATGAGCAGTTCTTC
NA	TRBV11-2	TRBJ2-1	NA	CASSGIIGPTDNEQFF	TGTGCCAGCAGTGGCATTATAGGTCCGACGGACAATGAGCAGTTCTTC
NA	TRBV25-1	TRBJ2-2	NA	CASSGRGKEYTGELFF	TGTGCCAGCAGTGGAAGAGGGAAGGAGTACACCGGGGAGCTGTTTTTT
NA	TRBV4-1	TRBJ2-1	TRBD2	CASSLSSGSRNEQFF	TGCGCCAGCAGCCTATCTAGCGGGAGCCGCAATGAGCAGTTCTTC
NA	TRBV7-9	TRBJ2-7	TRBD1	CASSLVIGGDYEQYF	TGTGCCAGCAGCTTAGTTATAGGGGGCGACTACGAGCAGTACTTC
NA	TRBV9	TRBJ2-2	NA	CASSVLDGELFF	TGTGCCAGCAGCGTACTGGACGGGGAGCTGTTTTTT
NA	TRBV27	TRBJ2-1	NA	CASSLAGFYNEQFF	TGTGCCAGCAGTTTAGCGGGATTCTACAATGAGCAGTTCTTC
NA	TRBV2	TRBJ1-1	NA	CASSGDLRDGDTEAFF	TGTGCCAGCAGTGGGGATCTAAGGGACGGCGACACTGAAGCTTTCTTT
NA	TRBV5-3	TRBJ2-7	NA	CARSLALATWNSEQYF	TGTGCCAGAAGTCTGGCGCTAGCTACCTGGAATTCGGAGCAGTACTTC
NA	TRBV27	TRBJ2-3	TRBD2	CASSFGLTSGRPSRTDTQYF	TGTGCCAGCAGTTTCGGCTTGACTAGCGGGAGGCCCTCGCGCACAGATACGCAGTATTTT
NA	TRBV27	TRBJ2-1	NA	CASSYGGPYNEQFF	TGTGCCAGCAGTTATGGGGGTCCCTACAATGAGCAGTTCTTC
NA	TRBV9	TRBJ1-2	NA	CASSSGEVPDYGYTF	TGTGCCAGCAGCTCCGGAGAGGTACCGGACTATGGCTACACCTTC
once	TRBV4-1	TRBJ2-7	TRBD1	CASSQDWEGQGREQYF	TGCGCCAGCAGCCAAGATTGGGAGGGACAGGGTCGCGAGCAGTACTTC
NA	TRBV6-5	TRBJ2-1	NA	CASSFLASEQFF	TGTGCCAGCAGTTTCTTAGCGAGTGAGCAGTTCTTC
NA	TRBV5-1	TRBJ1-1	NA	CASSLGQNMNTEAFF	TGCGCCAGCAGCTTGGGACAGAACATGAACACTGAAGCTTTCTTT
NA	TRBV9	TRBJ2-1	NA	CASSVEAGLPRSEQFF	TGTGCCAGCAGCGTAGAGGCAGGGCTGCCCCGCAGTGAGCAGTTCTTC